The 16 T cell receptor beta chains in this list originate from one sample, sequenced in a study of blood T cells in healthy people across ages. Through a sample-barcoded 5' primer and a J-beta primer mix, a second PCR was run for roughly 7 to 11 cycles. MiXCR, applied by TCRdb to the 5' RACE reads, yields one record per CDR3 protein. This table has just over 1 million distinct CDR3 sequences, 35% to 55% appearing once. The sequenced sample consisted of blood. Every receptor here comes from a woman in her sixties in good health.

This chain links TRBV7-2 with TRBJ2-7; tentatively, D is TRBD2 (5 bases). The CDR3 is made up of 13 amino acids. Trimming removed 5 bases at V and 4 bases at J, with 12 bases between. Germline-derived CDR1 and CDR2 are SGHTA and FQGNSA. This CDR3 is CASSPALDYEQYF. For the CDR3, the DNA is TGTGCCAGCAGCCCGGCACTAGATTACGAGCAGTACTTC.

This sequence joins TRBV12-3 or TRBV12-4 and TRBJ1-2; 12 bases align to TRBD1. The CDR3 loop spans 16 amino acids. V shed 5 bases, J shed 8 bases, and the junction held 12 bases outside the gene matches. The DNA for the CDR3 is TGTGCCAGCAGTCTATCCTTGGGACAGGGGGCGTTGGGCTACACCTTC. Translated: CASSLSLGQGALGYTF.

This clonotype was seen a handful of times. The genes are TRBV29-1 and TRBJ1-2; D remains ambiguous. V was pared by 7 bases and J by 5 bases, with 14 bases between. This CDR3 has 12 residues. Looked up from germline, CDR1 is SQVTM and CDR2 is ANQGSEA. CDR3 nucleotides: TGCAGCGGGGGAGGTGAGGTTTATGGCTACACCTTC. It codes for CSGGGEVYGYTF.

The sample holds many counts of this clonotype. The chain is built from TRBV29-1 and TRBJ2-1; weak D call: TRBD1 (5 bases). Germline CDR1 is SQVTM and CDR2 is ANQGSEA. The V gene lost 2 bases and the J gene lost 4 bases, with 18 bases spanning the gap. The CDR3 sequence is 16 residues long. Here the CDR3 DNA reads TGCAGCGTTGAAAAGGGCCCAGGGTTGGGGTACAATGAGCAGTTCTTC. Its protein is CSVEKGPGLGYNEQFF.

Of note for this clonotype: Mismatch with germline at one junction end may stem from a read error. The chain couples TRBV9 to TRBJ2-6, with a weak D call TRBD1 (6 bases). Germline CDR1 and CDR2: SGDLS and YYNGEE. The CDR3 runs to 15 residues. The CDR3 DNA sequence: TGTGCCGGCAGCGTAGCAGGGGCTGGGGCCAACGTCCTGACTTTC. It translates to CAGSVAGAGANVLTF.

In this sample, this clonotype turned up a few times. This chain connects TRBV5-1 to TRBJ2-5; 7 nucleotides agree with TRBD2. Germline trimming cut 4 bases from V and 1 base from J; bases unmatched to any gene: 7. This CDR3 has 15 residues. The germline V gene encodes CDR1 SGHRS and CDR2 YFSETQ. CDR3 in amino acids: CASSIGASGQETQYF. The CDR3 DNA sequence: TGCGCCAGCAGCATTGGGGCTAGCGGCCAAGAGACCCAGTACTTC.

V usage is TRBV25-1 and J usage is TRBJ2-1; perhaps TRBD2 as D (5 bases). Germline CDR1 MGHDK, CDR2 SYGVNS. The ends were cut back, 8 bases at V and 4 bases at J, with 18 bases in the middle. CDR3 size: 15 residues. CDR3 residues: CASGLAQNRYNEQFF. The DNA for the CDR3 is TGTGCCAGCGGTCTAGCTCAAAACCGATACAATGAGCAGTTCTTC.

The table lists this clonotype with a count of one. J is TRBJ2-7 and V is TRBV10-3, with 11 bases lining up with TRBD1. J gave up 1 base and V 7 bases, and 6 bases lay outside the gene matches. Germline values: CDR1 ENHRY, CDR2 SYGVKD. The CDR3 has 15 amino acids. CDR3 region: CAITLGTGGSYEQYF. In nucleotides, the CDR3 is TGTGCCATCACCCTCGGGACAGGGGGTTCCTACGAGCAGTACTTC.

This clonotype was picked up one time. The chain combines TRBV18 with TRBJ2-4; 11 bases are shared with TRBD2. Trimming cost V 2 bases and J 6 bases; bases outside gene matches: 3. This CDR3 has 15 amino acids. Germline V lookup: CDR1 KGHSH, CDR2 LQKENI. CDR3 loop: CASSPTSGSANIQYF. The CDR3 bases are TGTGCCAGCTCACCAACTAGCGGGAGCGCAAACATTCAGTACTTC.

The chain has TRBV29-1 and TRBJ2-5; a weak D match, TRBD2 (5 bases). Germline values: CDR1 SQVTM, CDR2 ANQGSEA. Trimming removed 7 bases at V and 4 bases at J, with 16 bases between. CDR3 length equals 13 residues. CDR3 sequence reads: CSANSGIRETQYF. The DNA for the CDR3 is TGCAGCGCCAACTCGGGAATTCGAGAGACCCAGTACTTC.

Comment on this clonotype: The junction does not match germline at one end; this may be a read error. J is TRBJ1-2 and V is TRBV11-2, with D perhaps TRBD1 (6 bases). Germline CDR1 is SGHAT and CDR2 is FQNNGV. The CDR3 covers 13 residues. CDR3 sequence: CVSSPGEGYGYTF. In nucleotides, the CDR3 is TGTGTCAGCAGCCCAGGGGAGGGCTATGGCTACACCTTC.

The CDR3 coding sequence is TGTGCCAGCACCAGGACGGGCTCTTACTATGGCTACACCTTC. Residues: CASTRTGSYYGYTF. This rearrangement joins TRBV6-4 to TRBJ1-2; no reliable D call. The CDR3 consists of 14 residues. Germline V gene lookup returns CDR1 MRHNA and CDR2 SNTAGT. With 7 bases removed from V and 3 bases from J, the gap between germline ends came to 15 bases.

This chain uses TRBV20-1 with TRBJ2-7; TRBD1 aligns across 9 bases. After removal of 5 bases from V and 4 bases from J, the junction contained 9 bases not matched to a gene. CDR1 and CDR2 from the germline V gene are DFQATT and SNEGSKA (reference sequence). The CDR3 totals 14 residues. The CDR3 coding sequence is TGCAGTGCTCGCCCGGGACAGGGACTATACGAGCAGTACTTC. This translates into CSARPGQGLYEQYF.

This chain uses TRBV11-2 with TRBJ1-5; D unclear. Germline CDR1 and CDR2: SGHAT and FQNNGV. The CDR3 extends over 15 amino acids. Trimming stripped 0 bases from V and 6 bases from J, with 12 bases between. The CDR3 DNA sequence: TGTGCCAGCAGCTTAGACAGTTCTCGTGGTCAGCCCCAGCATTTT. The encoded protein is CASSLDSSRGQPQHF.

The sample holds many counts of this clonotype. The rearrangement uses TRBV5-4 and TRBJ2-1; 7 bases align to TRBD1. Losses at the gene ends were 0 bases for V and 7 bases for J; bases not matched to a gene: 7. CDR3 length equals 15 residues. Looked up from germline, CDR1 is SGHNT and CDR2 is YYREEE (reference sequence). The CDR3 spells CASSLVAGGWNEQFF. The CDR3 DNA is TGTGCCAGCAGCTTGGTGGCAGGGGGATGGAATGAGCAGTTCTTC.

There are a few counts of this clonotype. The chain links TRBV4-1 to TRBJ2-1; a possible D gene is TRBD2 (5 bases). Germline V gene lookup returns CDR1 MGHRA and CDR2 YSYEKL. V lost 4 bases to trimming and J lost 2 bases, with 18 bases between them. There are 17 residues in the CDR3. The CDR3, as DNA: TGCGCCAGCAGCCCCTGGACTTCCCATGTTCCCTACAATGAGCAGTTCTTC. This encodes CASSPWTSHVPYNEQFF.